This T cell receptor beta chain was recorded in a study of T cells expressing NK-cell markers. CDR1 is SEHNR and CDR2 is FQNEAQ in the germline V gene (reference sequence). This CDR3 has 15 residues. From its re-call of the 5' RACE reads, TCRdb lists each CDR3 protein once, without DNA. Here the sample table reports around 280,000 distinct CDR3 sequences. This TCR was sampled from a man aged 18 to 30 in good health. The sequenced sample was blood T cells: a sorted CD56 or NKG2C T cell subset, CD4+ or CD8+ T cells, or bulk PBMC T cells (not recorded which). This chain links TRBV7-9 with TRBJ1-5; lacking DNA, the TRBD1 call made by TCRdb goes unchecked. CDR3 protein: CASSSDGGARQPQHF.